This note documents a single T cell receptor beta chain sequence. Its antigen remains unidentified. Looked up from germline, CDR1 is SGHDN and CDR2 is FVKESK. CDR3 length: 15 amino acids. With 1 base removed from V and 1 base from J, the gap between germline ends came to 9 bases. The sequencing depth, 1 in 200,000 to 1 in 1 million T cells, was the target. The method was immunoSEQ multiplex PCR; TCRdb's version includes in-frame clones alone and lacks a portion of them. The sample has 40,000 or so clones, roughly three quarters seen once. These data come from a study of cytotoxic CD8 clonotypes in ibrutinib-treated CLL. Study in general: Responses: around 25 partial, 2 complete; after median 68 months, approximately 14 stayed remitted, around twelve progressed.

Study results and caveats: Shared public clonotypes were rare, and on treatment they either got smaller or stayed the same.

This receptor was taken from a human donor with chronic lymphocytic leukemia. Sequenced material: PBMCs, taken at disease progression, from a patient treated with ibrutinib. The chain uses TRBV14 and TRBJ2-3; D remains ambiguous. The CDR3 spells CASSQGGMGTDTQYF. As DNA, the CDR3 is TGTGCCAGCAGCCAAGGAGGAATGGGCACAGATACGCAGTATTTT.